A selection of T cell receptor beta chains follows, all from one sample in a study of cytomegalovirus exposure and HLA in healthy donors. Sequencing used immunoSEQ multiplex PCR; TCRdb keeps in-frame clones, though not all of them. Of around 210,000 clones listed, around 79% are singletons. The sample taken for sequencing was PBMCs. All receptors derive from a male donor in good health and CMV-seropositive. CDR3s include the opening cysteine and the closing phenylalanine or tryptophan. Each record gives: D gene, V gene, J gene, clone size, CDR3 protein, CDR3 DNA. The D gene is left open where the match is weak. For some rows the clone size is stated as once, few or many, or as a class when expanded; others skip it.

>.|TRBV19|TRBJ1-4|once
CASSIFYATNEKLFF
TGTGCCAGTAGTATTTTCTACGCAACTAATGAAAAACTGTTTTTT
>.|TRBV29-1|TRBJ1-1|once
CSVVGRLIHANTEAFF
TGCAGCGTTGTAGGTCGACTCATACATGCGAACACTGAAGCTTTCTTT
>TRBD1|TRBV11-2|TRBJ1-5|.
CASSLGQGGNQPQHF
TGTGCCAGCAGCTTAGGCCAGGGGGGCAATCAGCCCCAGCATTTT
>.|TRBV1|TRBJ1-5|.
CTSGHQPQHF
TGCACCTCAGGCCATCAGCCCCAGCATTTT
>TRBD2|TRBV7-7|TRBJ2-2|.
CASSLALAGGATGELFF
TGTGCCAGCAGCTTAGCGCTAGCCGGGGGGGCGACCGGGGAGCTGTTTTTT
>.|TRBV7-3|TRBJ1-5|once
CASSANSNQPQHF
TGTGCCAGCAGCGCGAATAGCAATCAGCCCCAGCATTTT
>TRBD2|TRBV5-1|TRBJ2-7|.
CASRHASGGSKEYEQYF
TGCGCCAGCCGCCACGCTAGCGGGGGATCCAAAGAGTACGAGCAGTACTTC
>TRBD2|TRBV2|TRBJ2-7|few
CASSAGGYEQYF
TGTGCCAGCAGTGCGGGGGGGTACGAGCAGTACTTC
>TRBD2|TRBV4-2|TRBJ2-5|.
CASSQETSGRAGTQYF
TGTGCCAGCAGCCAAGAGACTAGCGGGAGGGCAGGTACCCAGTACTTC
>.|TRBV27|TRBJ1-4|.
CASSLSREGFEKLFF
TGTGCCAGCAGTTTGTCCCGGGAGGGATTTGAAAAACTGTTTTTT
>.|TRBV15|TRBJ2-3|.
CATSTLRSRSTDTQYF
TGTGCCACCAGCACCCTGCGTAGCCGTTCAACAGATACGCAGTATTTT
>.|TRBV12-5|TRBJ2-1|.
CASGLSGGHEQFF
TGTGCTAGTGGTTTGTCAGGGGGGCATGAGCAGTTCTTC
>.|TRBV19|TRBJ2-7|.
CASSIALAQSYEQYF
TGTGCCAGTAGTATAGCCCTCGCCCAGTCCTACGAGCAGTACTTC
>.|TRBV5-1|TRBJ1-1|.
CASSLGKGVDSEAFF
TGCGCCAGCAGCTTGGGTAAGGGGGTCGACTCCGAAGCTTTCTTT
>.|TRBV19|TRBJ1-2|.
CASSIDRGPFYGYTF
TGTGCCAGTAGTATAGATCGCGGTCCTTTCTATGGCTACACCTTC
>TRBD1|TRBV6-9|TRBJ2-1|.
CASSPQGESYNEQFF
TGTGCCAGCAGCCCGCAGGGGGAATCCTACAATGAGCAGTTCTTC
>.|TRBV4-1|TRBJ2-5|.
CASSQEEGPSPQYF
TGCGCCAGCAGCCAAGAGGAGGGGCCGTCCCCCCAGTACTTC